The clone carrying this T cell receptor beta chain was counted once. Antigen unknown. The data were taken from a study of OX40 agonist ivuxolimab in advanced cancers. Study-wide findings and caveats: CD8+ T cells (on average) carried more expanded clones than CD4+ T cells.

Profiled with immunoSEQ multiplex PCR; TCRdb holds only in-frame clones, not every one. The sample has fewer than 75,000 clones; about 87% are singletons. This CDR3 has 12 amino acids. With 0 bases removed from V and 6 bases from J, the gap between germline ends came to 6 bases. From germline, CDR1 is LNHNV and CDR2 YYDKDF (reference sequence). This receptor was taken from an adult with an advanced solid tumor such as melanoma, head and neck, liver or kidney cancer. The chain joins TRBV15 to TRBJ2-7; D is uncertain. The specimen was CD4+ or CD8+ T cells sorted from blood, collected in a trial of the OX40 agonist ivuxolimab. The DNA for the CDR3 is TGTGCCACCAGCAGAGATTGGCGCGAGCAGTACTTC. Translating it yields CATSRDWREQYF.